This T cell receptor (beta chain) was identified during a study of T cell changes during pregnancy in multiple sclerosis. CDR1 is SGHDT and CDR2 is YYEEEE in the germline V gene. Deletions cut 3 bases from V and 4 bases from J, with 13 bases between. CDR3 length: 14 residues. Sequenced by immunoSEQ multiplex PCR; TCRdb stores in-frame clones only, minus some. The data show about 51,000 clones, approximately 94% seen once. The gene calls are TRBV5-6 and TRBJ1-2; the D gene is possibly TRBD1 (6 bases). The sequence derives from a female donor with multiple sclerosis, enrolled in a pregnancy study. The starting material was CD4+ T cells from peripheral blood mononuclear cells, obtained in the second trimester of pregnancy. The CDR3 sequence is CASSSRDKIYGYTF. The CDR3 coding sequence is TGTGCCAGCAGCTCCCGGGACAAGATCTATGGCTACACCTTC. Full variable domain (missing parts from reference TRBV5-6 and TRBJ1-2): DAGVTQSPTHLIKTRGQQVTLRCSPKSGHDTVSWYQQALGQGPQFIFQYYEEEERQRGNFPDRFSGHQFPNYSSELNVNALLLGDSALYLCASSSRDKIYGYTFGSGTRLTVV.